The sequence of this TCR beta chain was determined in a study of stem cell transplantation in POMP-related autoinflammatory disease. Looking at the study overall: CD8+ T cells were low and CD4+ cells naive-skewed before transplant. After transplant, neutrophils and platelets showed 100% graft donor chimerism through one year.

The repertoire was sequenced with immunoSEQ multiplex PCR; TCRdb's copy has only in-frame clones and lacks some. Altogether tens of thousands of clones are present, under 95% being singletons, with the ten largest covering 0.5% to 0.75%. Germline assignment: CDR1 SGHTA and CDR2 FQGNSA. The V segment lost 5 bases and the J segment 6 bases; nucleotides outside the gene matches: 7. This CDR3 is built from 15 residues. This specimen consisted of CD4+ T cells from PBMCs, obtained after stem cell transplantation. The sequence was collected from a human patient with POMP-related autoinflammation and immune dysregulation (PRAID). Some T cells here may be from the graft donor. The J gene is TRBJ2-7, the V gene TRBV7-2, with 13 bases identical to TRBD2. CDR3 sequence reads: CASSGTSGTSGEQYF. DNA for the CDR3: TGTGCCAGCAGCGGGACTAGCGGGACCTCCGGCGAGCAGTACTTC.